Here is one T cell receptor (beta chain) with its context. Between the trimmed V and J ends, which lost 0 bases and 1 base, there was a span of 7 bases. CDR3 size: 14 residues. Germline V gives CDR1 SGHRS, CDR2 YFSETQ. The source of the sample is a study of T-cell reconstitution after alpha-beta-depleted transplantation in children. Unique molecular identifiers were incorporated when the TCRbeta library was constructed. MiXCR, applied by TCRdb to the PCR reads, yields one record per CDR3 protein. The profile shows 500,000 to 750,000 distinct CDR3 sequences, 20% to 30% of them singletons. The chain has TRBV5-1 and TRBJ2-5, with D tentatively TRBD2 (5 bases). Sequences were derived from PBMCs, sampled before TCRalphabeta/CD19-depleted stem cell transplant. This clonotype originated in a boy less than two years old with Wiskott-Aldrich syndrome, due to receive a stem cell transplant. CDR3 nucleotides: TGCGCCAGCAGCTTGGTTCTAGCCCAAGAGACCCAGTACTTC. Translation: CASSLVLAQETQYF.